The 24 T cell receptor beta chains below all came from one sample that was sequenced in a study of blood T cell repertoires in COVID-19. Method: immunoSEQ multiplex PCR; TCRdb's copy keeps in-frame clones and lacks some. This sample has approximately 250,000 clones, with 80% to 90% found just once. The sequencing sample was made of peripheral blood. The receptors shown here come from a man in his 60s with acute or convalescent COVID-19.

This sequence joins TRBV3-1 (or the pseudogene TRBV3-2) and TRBJ2-7; 12 bases are shared with TRBD1. The CDR3 length is 15 residues. Germline trimming cut 4 bases from V and 6 bases from J; bases unmatched to any gene: 7. CDR1 LGHDT and CDR2 YNNKEL come from the germline V gene (reference sequence). The CDR3 DNA reads TGTGCCAGCAGCCGCAACGGGACAGGGGGCCCCGAGCAGTACTTC. Protein: CASSRNGTGGPEQYF.

The J gene is TRBJ1-2, the V gene TRBV28, with 7 nucleotides matching TRBD1. The germline V gene has CDR1 MDHEN and CDR2 SYDVKM. Trimming took 2 bases from V and 4 from J; bases not matched to a gene: 1. CDR3 length equals 13 residues. Here the CDR3 reads CASSLQGGYGYTF. The CDR3 nucleotides read TGTGCCAGCAGTTTACAGGGGGGCTATGGCTACACCTTC.

The V call is TRBV7-2, the J call TRBJ1-1; D is undetermined. The V end lost 2 bases, the J end lost 5 bases, and 12 bases lay between the germline ends. CDR3 length: 14 residues. The germline V gene encodes CDR1 SGHTA and CDR2 FQGNSA. DNA of the CDR3: TGTGCCAGCAGCTTAAATGAGGGATGGACTGAAGCTTTCTTT. Its protein is CASSLNEGWTEAFF.

The chain combines TRBV5-1 with TRBJ1-1, with a possible D match to TRBD1 (5 bases). CDR1 is SGHRS and CDR2 is YFSETQ in the germline V gene. This CDR3 region has 14 residues. V was clipped by 0 bases and J by 5 bases, with 11 bases between them. This CDR3 reads CASSLGGSLTEAFF. Here the CDR3 DNA reads TGCGCCAGCAGCTTGGGGGGCTCATTGACTGAAGCTTTCTTT.

In nucleotides, the CDR3 is TGTGCCAGCACCCCCCGGGTTAACACTGAAGCTTTCTTT. This encodes CASTPRVNTEAFF. This chain links TRBV6-5 with TRBJ1-1; D gene unclear. V lost 7 bases to trimming and J lost 2 bases, with 11 bases between them. Germline assignment: CDR1 MNHEY and CDR2 SVGAGI. The CDR3 has 13 amino acids.

This chain links TRBV6-6 with TRBJ1-1; the D gene is possibly TRBD1 (5 bases). V shed 4 bases and J shed 1 base, with 16 bases lying between them. Per the germline V gene, CDR1 is MNHNY and CDR2 is SVGAGI (reference sequence). The CDR3 length is 16 residues. The CDR3 sequence: CASSSPRGSSNTEAFF. In DNA, the CDR3 is TGTGCCAGCAGTTCCCCCCGGGGGTCTTCGAACACTGAAGCTTTCTTT.

In its sample, this clone was seen once. The gene calls are TRBV18 and TRBJ1-1; D not resolved. CDR1 is KGHSH, CDR2 LQKENI, per germline. CDR3 size: 15 residues. Trimming stripped 0 bases from V and 2 bases from J, with 10 bases between. The CDR3 nucleotides are TGTGCCAGCTCACCACCTTCCAGGTATAACACTGAAGCTTTCTTT. Translated: CASSPPSRYNTEAFF.

The chain is built from TRBV5-1 and TRBJ2-1; D is uncertain. CDR3 length: 15 amino acids. V shed 0 bases and J shed 1 base, with 8 bases lying between them. From germline, CDR1 is SGHRS and CDR2 YFSETQ. The CDR3 DNA reads as TGCGCCAGCAGCTTGGGTAGCCAATCCTACAATGAGCAGTTCTTC. It codes for CASSLGSQSYNEQFF.

The gene calls are TRBV27 and TRBJ1-2; 7 bases map to TRBD1. Germline loops: CDR1 MNHEY, CDR2 SMNVEV (reference sequence). This CDR3 region has 15 residues. The V and J ends lost 5 bases and 7 bases, in that order; junction bases with no gene match: 13. The CDR3 reads CASSATQTGWGGYTF. The CDR3 DNA follows: TGTGCCAGCAGTGCCACCCAGACAGGGTGGGGTGGCTACACCTTC.

V usage is TRBV9 and J usage is TRBJ1-3; D possibly corresponds to TRBD1 (6 bases). The V and J ends lost 3 bases and 2 bases respectively, with 12 bases between them. Germline V gene sequence: CDR1 SGDLS, CDR2 YYNGEE. The CDR3 is 15 amino acids. CDR3 nucleotides: TGTGCCAGCAGCGCTTCGGACAGCGCTGGAAACACCATATATTTT. Its protein product is CASSASDSAGNTIYF.

V is TRBV29-1 and J is TRBJ2-5, with 9 nucleotides matching TRBD1. The CDR3 totals 13 residues. The V gene end was trimmed by 4 bases and the J gene end by 3 bases; junction bases not matched to a gene: 3. Germline V gene data show CDR1 as SQVTM and CDR2 as ANQGSEA. Written as DNA, the CDR3 is TGCAGCGTTGCCGGACAGGGGAAAGAGACCCAGTACTTC. It yields the protein CSVAGQGKETQYF. Based on the CDR3 plus reference TRBV29-1 and TRBJ2-5, the full variable domain is SAVISQKPSRDICQRGTSLTIQCQVDSQVTMMFWYRQQPGQSLTLIATANQGSEATYESGFVIDKFPISRPNLTFSTLTVSNMSPEDSSIYLCSVAGQGKETQYFGPGTRLLVL.

Of note for this clone: Other DNA sequences within the sample encode an identical CDR3. The chain has TRBV7-9 and TRBJ2-3; a weak D match, TRBD2 (6 bases). In germline, CDR1 is SEHNR, CDR2 FQNEAQ (reference sequence). The CDR3 is made up of 13 amino acids. V was trimmed by 0 bases and J by 6 bases, leaving 7 bases between them. The CDR3 sequence: CASSLAGGDTQYF. The CDR3 coding sequence is TGTGCCAGCAGCTTAGCGGGAGGCGATACGCAGTATTTT.

The chain is built from TRBV6-6 and TRBJ2-3; 14 positions agree with TRBD2. Germline V lookup: CDR1 MNHNY, CDR2 SVGAGI (reference sequence). This CDR3 spans 19 amino acids. J lost 0 bases, V lost 5 bases, and 10 bases had no gene match. The CDR3 DNA sequence: TGTGCCAGCAGTCCGACTAGCGGGAGGGTCCTCACTAGCACAGATACGCAGTATTTT. As protein: CASSPTSGRVLTSTDTQYF.

The chain couples TRBV7-9 to TRBJ2-3; perhaps TRBD2 as D (5 bases). The V gene lost 0 bases and the J gene lost 6 bases, with 10 bases spanning the gap. The CDR3 is made up of 14 amino acids. Germline CDR1 is SEHNR and CDR2 is FQNEAQ (reference sequence). CDR3 sequence reads: CASSLATGKDTQYF. The CDR3 coding sequence is TGTGCCAGCAGCTTAGCTACCGGGAAGGATACGCAGTATTTT.

The chain employs TRBV19 and TRBJ1-5; 12 bases are a match to TRBD1. V lost 5 bases, J lost 1 base, and 6 bases stayed unmatched. The germline CDR1 and CDR2 sequences are LNHDA and SQIVND (reference sequence). The CDR3 runs 17 residues. CDR3 sequence: CASSGDRGLSSNQPQHF. The DNA for the CDR3 is TGTGCCAGTAGTGGGGACAGGGGGCTCTCGAGCAATCAGCCCCAGCATTTT.

Here the CDR3 DNA reads TGTGCCAGCAGTGCCGACAGGGGGAGCACTGAAGCTTTCTTT. Its translation: CASSADRGSTEAFF. J is TRBJ1-1 and V is TRBV27; TRBD1 agrees at 9 bases. CDR1 is MNHEY, CDR2 SMNVEV, per germline (reference sequence). V gave up 5 bases and J gave up 4 bases; unmatched junction bases: 5. The CDR3 covers 14 residues.

This CDR3 is CATSRDQGWRGYTF. The CDR3 DNA is TGTGCCACCAGCAGAGATCAGGGGTGGAGGGGCTACACCTTC. The V gene is TRBV15, the J gene TRBJ1-2, with D possibly TRBD1 on 6 matching bases. The CDR3 consists of 14 residues. Trimming left V 0 bases short and J 8 bases short, with 13 bases between. Germline CDR1 LNHNV, CDR2 YYDKDF (reference sequence).

The V and J genes are TRBV2 and TRBJ1-2; TRBD1 agrees at 8 bases. The germline CDR1 and CDR2 sequences are SNHLY and FYNNEI. V lost 0 bases to trimming and J lost 7 bases; unmatched junction nucleotides: 4. The CDR3 runs to 14 residues. For the CDR3, the DNA is TGTGCCAGCAGTGAAGCCGGCAGGGGGCTTGGCTACACCTTC. Protein: CASSEAGRGLGYTF.

V is TRBV9 and J is TRBJ1-2; 7 nucleotides align to TRBD1. V lost 6 bases, J lost 2 bases, and 16 bases stayed unmatched. This CDR3 has 17 residues. The V gene's germline CDR1 is SGDLS and CDR2 YYNGEE. CDR3 sequence reads: CASTPGVGGLANYGYTF. The CDR3 DNA follows: TGTGCCAGCACCCCAGGGGTAGGGGGCTTAGCGAACTATGGCTACACCTTC. The variable domain in full, with the rest retrieved from reference TRBV9 and TRBJ1-2, is DSGVTQTPKHLITATGQRVTLRCSPRSGDLSVYWYQQSLDQGLQFLIQYYNGEERAKGNILERFSAQQFPDLHSELNLSSLELGDSALYFCASTPGVGGLANYGYTFGSGTRLTVV.

J is TRBJ2-7 and V is TRBV2, with D perhaps TRBD1 (5 bases). This CDR3 contains 13 residues. V lost 6 bases and J 3 bases, leaving 12 bases between the germline ends. Germline assignment: CDR1 SNHLY and CDR2 FYNNEI. This CDR3 reads CASRVTAFYEQYF. CDR3 sequence (DNA): TGTGCCAGCAGGGTGACAGCGTTCTACGAGCAGTACTTC.

The chain joins TRBV27 to TRBJ1-6; D gene ambiguous. V lost 5 bases and J lost 7, with 12 bases in between. The CDR3 contains 14 residues. Per germline, CDR1 MNHEY and CDR2 SMNVEV (reference sequence). Here the CDR3 DNA reads TGTGCCAGCAGTGGAGAGGGAAACAATTCACCCCTCCACTTT. This translates into CASSGEGNNSPLHF.

This clone was counted once. The chain links TRBV10-3 to TRBJ2-3; TRBD2 agrees at 10 bases. V lost 0 bases and J lost 6; bases outside the gene matches: 6. CDR3 length equals 16 residues. Per the germline V gene, CDR1 is ENHRY and CDR2 is SYGVKD. The DNA of the CDR3 is TGTGCCATCAGTGAGTCGGGAGCGGGAGGGACGGATACGCAGTATTTT. Its translation is CAISESGAGGTDTQYF.

The chain joins TRBV6-6 to TRBJ2-3, with D tentatively TRBD1 (6 bases). The germline V gene has CDR1 MNHNY and CDR2 SVGAGI (reference sequence). The CDR3 is 16 residues long. Trimming took off 6 bases at V and 1 base at J, with 17 bases between the two ends. The CDR3 here is CASRTGPKGGTDTQYF. In DNA form, the CDR3 reads TGTGCCAGCAGAACCGGGCCGAAGGGGGGCACAGATACGCAGTATTTT.

The chain combines TRBV7-9 with TRBJ1-6; D not resolved. The germline V gene encodes CDR1 SEHNR and CDR2 FQNEAQ (reference sequence). Trimming stripped 0 bases from V and 7 bases from J, with 10 bases between. This CDR3 has 15 residues. The CDR3 protein is CASSLADSVNSPLHF. The CDR3 DNA sequence: TGTGCCAGCAGCTTAGCGGACTCGGTAAATTCACCCCTCCACTTT.